This entry concerns a single T cell receptor (beta chain). The antigen this receptor binds is unknown. No base quality information exists; no much larger clone differs at one position. The CDR3 measures 15 amino acids from cysteine to phenylalanine. This entry keeps only the CDR3 DNA: 45 bases, framed from base 1. V and J are truncated by 6 bases and 1 base respectively, leaving an intervening sequence of 15 bases. From a lookup of the germline V gene, CDR1 and CDR2 are SNHLY and FYNNEI. Each collaborating institution followed its own protocols to collect whole blood in K2EDTA tubes. For TCRbeta analysis, collaborator samples were shipped as frozen whole blood, as isolated PBMCs, or as DNA extracted from either sample type. The data were obtained in a study of blood T cell repertoires in COVID-19 (dated by TCRdb to 2018 to 2020). Some background on the complete study: Collaborator samples came from the United States, Italy and Spain and covered acute and convalescent phases of COVID-19. The material from the prospective study consisted of cDNA or gDNA derived from T cells, B-cell-depleted T cells, or PBMCs. Subjects who had been exposed to COVID-19, were actively infected with it, or had recovered from it provided the deeply sampled blood TCRbeta repertoires that made up the dataset. The repertoires were released in a freely available public database intended as a resource for research on the immune response to SARS-CoV-2. The samples were drawn from two sources: the first 160 participants of the ongoing ImmuneRACE study, and over 950 subjects contributed by 6 global collaborators. A de-identified subject ID, COVID-19 status, age in years and sex were almost always included in the sample metadata. HLA class I and class II types, where available, came from metadata supplied by the sample provider rather than from assay-based typing. Summary of the overall study and its limitations: How much clinical and demographic metadata was included differed by source and by participant, and the metadata was provided uncurated.

TCRbeta CDR3 regions were amplified from genomic DNA by means of the immunoSEQ Assay, a bias-controlled multiplex PCR. Per the original workflow: The number of nucleated cells in each sample was estimated by amplification of reference gene primers within the assay. Sequence reads were collapsed and filtered to measure the absolute abundance of every unique TCRbeta CDR3 rearrangement. For each sample, productive Simpson clonality was calculated as the square root of Simpson's diversity index across productive rearrangements. What TCRdb holds here is the immuneACCESS table cut down to in-frame rearrangements. Part of the clones is not present; checked against another copy, under half of the missing clones reflect an unresolved V gene, and the others are unexplained. V and J calls and clone size are as listed in that table; D and trimming were resolved from the DNA. Present in this sample are about 130,000 clones, around 87% of which were seen just once. Clones ranked in the top ten supply 3.6% of the sample.

The sample taken for sequencing was peripheral blood. This clonotype was sampled from a woman aged 60-75 years with acute or convalescent COVID-19. Recombination connected TRBV2 to TRBJ1-1; the D gene is possibly TRBD1, with 5 bases matching. The nucleotide sequence reads as follows: TGTGCCAGCAGCGGACCCCGGACACAGAACACTGAAGCTTTCTTT. The resulting protein is CASSGPRTQNTEAFF.